This T cell receptor beta chain originates from a study of blood T cell repertoires in COVID-19. Study-wide background: The United States, Italy and Spain were the sources of the acute and convalescent COVID-19 samples.

Some clones are missing from TCRdb's copy, which holds only in-frame ones; the method was immunoSEQ multiplex PCR. The sample lists roughly 380,000 clones, roughly four fifths seen once, with under 1.2% in the top ten. The length of the CDR3 is 15 residues. Per germline, CDR1 MNHEY and CDR2 SVGAGI. J was trimmed by 12 bases and V by 6 bases; bases with no gene match: 16. The receptor was isolated from a human donor with acute or convalescent COVID-19. The donor label of this sample is uncertain. The chain couples TRBV6-5 to TRBJ1-1; 10 bases are shared with TRBD1. The sequencing input was peripheral blood. Here the CDR3 reads CASRDETGGFGETFF. The CDR3 region has the DNA TGTGCCAGCAGGGACGAGACAGGGGGCTTTGGCGAGACTTTCTTT.